The source of this TCR beta chain is a study of cytomegalovirus exposure and HLA in healthy donors. Study findings and constraints: The records held CMV serostatus as the only immune exposure information. Analysis performed later found about 17,000 TCR beta sequences associated with HLA alleles at 0.05 false discovery rate. Versus the approximately 700-donor mean, an Asian-associated ancestry cluster reportedly showed fewer N-insertions in a later analysis.

The CDR3 is 15 residues long. V lost 2 bases and J lost 8, with 16 bases in between. The germline V gene encodes CDR1 SGHTS and CDR2 YDEGEE. Remarks on this clone: What it binds is unknown.

PCR primers comprised 60 Vbeta and 13 Jbeta primers. The repertoire was sequenced with immunoSEQ multiplex PCR; TCRdb's copy has only in-frame clones and lacks some. The sample consists of approximately 120,000 clones, 55% to 75% of them appearing once. The sequence was collected from a woman between 70 and 85 years old in good health and CMV-seropositive. V gene TRBV5-8 combines with J gene TRBJ1-4; a possible D gene is TRBD1 (5 bases). The specimen was PBMCs. Here the CDR3 DNA reads TGTGCCAGCAGCTTCAGGAGGGGCGGGCAGGAAAAACTGTTTTTT. Translating it yields CASSFRRGGQEKLFF.